The TCR beta chain under discussion was sequenced for a study of cytomegalovirus exposure and HLA in healthy donors. The wider study: Earlier findings included about 120 million unique TCR beta sequences obtained from approximately 170 million T cells. General study findings and limits: TCR beta chain V- and J-gene trimming was linked, in a later analysis, to a missense variant in DCLRE1C. Presence/absence analyses supposed approximately even sequencing depth among donors. Researchers reported in a later analysis that common viral pathogens appeared linked to several top clusters.

V was pared by 2 bases and J by 1 base, with 12 bases between. CDR1 is MNHEY, CDR2 SMNVEV, per germline (reference sequence). The CDR3 loop spans 15 amino acids. Comment on this clone: Its antigen is currently unknown.

PCR used 60 Vbeta primers and 13 Jbeta primers. Libraries were prepared by immunoSEQ multiplex PCR; TCRdb keeps only in-frame clonotypes and omits some of them. In total, the table holds about 160,000 clones. The chain carries TRBV27 and TRBJ2-7, with D unclear. This receptor was taken from a man under 40 in good health and CMV-seronegative. Sequencing was performed on PBMCs. CDR3 region: CASSLLDPRSYEQYF. The CDR3 DNA sequence: TGTGCCAGCAGTTTACTAGACCCACGGTCCTACGAGCAGTACTTC.